Listed here are 11 T cell receptor beta chains from one sample, sequenced in a study of cytomegalovirus exposure and HLA in healthy donors. Primers for the PCR totalled 60 Vbeta and 13 Jbeta. Clones were read by immunoSEQ multiplex PCR, and TCRdb kept only the in-frame ones, dropping some. This table has 100,000 to 150,000 clones, roughly a tenth appearing once. The sequencing sample was made of PBMCs. The receptors originated from a woman under 30 in good health and CMV-seropositive.

In its sample, this clone was seen a few times. The gene calls are TRBV27 and TRBJ2-2; TRBD2 matches 7 bases. After removal of 6 bases from V and 0 bases from J, the junction contained 4 bases not matched to a gene. The length of the CDR3 is 15 residues. CDR1 is MNHEY, CDR2 SMNVEV, per germline (reference sequence). The CDR3 DNA reads TGTGCCAGCAGATGGGACTATACGAACACCGGGGAGCTGTTTTTT. It codes for CASRWDYTNTGELFF.

A few counts support this clone. CDR3 DNA: TGTGCCAGCAGCGAGGGACTAGCGGTCACCTACGAGCAGTACTTC. This encodes CASSEGLAVTYEQYF. The chain has TRBV9 and TRBJ2-7; 11 bases agree with TRBD2. J was trimmed by 2 bases and V by 3 bases; bases with no gene match: 4. CDR1 is SGDLS, CDR2 YYNGEE, per germline. The CDR3 has 15 residues.

This clone has more than one count but fewer than ten. The chain carries TRBV19 and TRBJ1-2; possibly TRBD1 for D (6 bases). This CDR3 comprises 15 residues. Trimming took off 0 bases at V and 4 bases at J, with 12 bases between the two ends. CDR1 LNHDA and CDR2 SQIVND come from the germline V gene (reference sequence). In DNA, the CDR3 is TGTGCCAGTAGTATAGAGGTCACAGGGACCTATGGCTACACCTTC. Residues: CASSIEVTGTYGYTF.

This clone was seen repeatedly, ten times or more. V is TRBV27 and J is TRBJ2-7; 11 positions match TRBD1. The junction had 7 bases not matched to a gene; V was cut back by 5 bases and J by 4 bases. The germline CDR1 and CDR2 sequences are MNHEY and SMNVEV (reference sequence). This CDR3 has 15 amino acids. Written as DNA, the CDR3 is TGTGCCAGCAGTACCCGGACAGGGGGCTTGTACGAGCAGTACTTC. This codes for CASSTRTGGLYEQYF.

In its sample, this clone was seen a few times. The chain carries TRBV5-4 and TRBJ1-1; D is ambiguous. Germline CDR1 reads SGHNT; CDR2 reads YYREEE (reference sequence). The V gene lost 3 bases and the J gene lost 1 base, with 7 bases spanning the gap. This CDR3 is built from 13 residues. The CDR3 DNA reads TGTGCCAGCAGCTCCTCCGGGAACACTGAAGCTTTCTTT. Translating gives CASSSSGNTEAFF. Based on the CDR3 plus reference TRBV5-4 and TRBJ1-1, the full variable domain is ETGVTQSPTHLIKTRGQQVTLRCSSQSGHNTVSWYQQALGQGPQFIFQYYREEENGRGNFPPRFSGLQFPNYSSELNVNALELDDSALYLCASSSSGNTEAFFGQGTRLTVV.

The V and J genes are TRBV15 and TRBJ2-5, with 13 bases identical to TRBD2. Germline CDR1 and CDR2: LNHNV and YYDKDF (reference sequence). This CDR3 is 17 amino acids long. After removal of 8 bases from V and 5 bases from J, the junction contained 14 bases not matched to a gene. The CDR3 protein is CATEGLAGAKPSETQYF. DNA of the CDR3: TGTGCCACCGAAGGACTAGCGGGAGCAAAACCTTCGGAGACCCAGTACTTC.

This clone was seen a handful of times. The chain links TRBV11-3 to TRBJ2-2, with D possibly TRBD1 on 6 matching bases. Trimming removed 1 base from V and 1 base from J, with 10 bases in between. The CDR3 has 16 residues. Looked up from germline, CDR1 is SGHNT and CDR2 is YENEEA. Written as DNA, the CDR3 is TGTGCCAGCAGCTTAGGAGGACAGAGGAACACCGGGGAGCTGTTTTTT. Its translation is CASSLGGQRNTGELFF.

This chain connects TRBV30 to TRBJ2-7; possibly TRBD1 for D (5 bases). CDR3 length equals 14 residues. Germline V CDR1 and CDR2: GTSNPN, SVGIG (reference sequence). V lost 5 bases to trimming and J lost 4 bases, with 18 bases between them. CDR3 amino acids: CAWGRGGASYEQYF. The CDR3 coding sequence is TGTGCCTGGGGCCGCGGTGGGGCTTCTTACGAGCAGTACTTC.

The table lists this clone with a few counts. This rearrangement joins TRBV6-1 to TRBJ1-5, with a tentative D call TRBD1 (5 bases). Germline CDR1 and CDR2: MNHNS and SASEGT. The V gene lost 3 bases and the J gene lost 2 bases, with 11 bases spanning the gap. This CDR3 contains 15 residues. The CDR3 nucleotides are TGTGCCAGCAGTGAGATTACGGGGGGCAATCAGCCCCAGCATTTT. The encoded protein is CASSEITGGNQPQHF.

Comments on this clone: Other DNA sequences of this sample code for an identical CDR3. This CDR3 reads CAWGANSYEQYF. As DNA, the CDR3 is TGTGCCTGGGGTGCCAACTCCTACGAGCAGTACTTC. The chain employs TRBV30 and TRBJ2-7; D remains ambiguous. The germline CDR1 and CDR2 sequences are GTSNPN and SVGIG (reference sequence). The CDR3 is 12 residues long. Trimming removed 5 bases at V and 0 bases at J, with 8 bases between.

This clone was seen more than once but under ten times. This chain uses TRBV6-4 with TRBJ2-1, with 7 bases that match TRBD2. Germline assignment: CDR1 MRHNA and CDR2 SNTAGT. J lost 7 bases, V lost 4 bases, and 13 bases had no gene match. The CDR3 extends over 16 amino acids. CDR3 DNA: TGTGCCAGCAGTGCGGATGGCGGGAGCCGGTTGAATGAGCAGTTCTTC. Amino acids: CASSADGGSRLNEQFF.